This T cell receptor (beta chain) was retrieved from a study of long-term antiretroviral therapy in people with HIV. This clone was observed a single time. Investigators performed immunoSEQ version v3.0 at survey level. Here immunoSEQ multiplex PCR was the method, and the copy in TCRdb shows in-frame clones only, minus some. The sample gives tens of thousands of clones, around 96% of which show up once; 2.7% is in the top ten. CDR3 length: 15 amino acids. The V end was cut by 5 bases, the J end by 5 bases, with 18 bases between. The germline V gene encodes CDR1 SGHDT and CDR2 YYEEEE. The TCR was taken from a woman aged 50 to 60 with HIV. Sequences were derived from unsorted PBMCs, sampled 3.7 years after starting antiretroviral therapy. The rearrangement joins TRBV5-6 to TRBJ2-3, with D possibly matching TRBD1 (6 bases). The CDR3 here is CASRPLRGMEDTQYF. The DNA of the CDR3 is TGTGCCAGCAGACCCCTCAGGGGTATGGAAGATACGCAGTATTTT.